This is a list of T cell receptor beta chains from one sample in a study of vaccination effects on CD4 cells after COVID-19. For these TCRs, the target antigens are not known. Measured with immunoSEQ multiplex PCR; TCRdb has only the in-frame clones, and not every one. The sample gives about 71,000 clones, approximately 72% of which show up once; about 4% is in the top ten. This material consisted of CD4+ T cells from PBMCs cultured with HCoV-OC43 spike peptides, taken before COVID-19 vaccination. These TCRs come from a human donor who received a COVID-19 vaccine. CDR3s include the opening cysteine and the closing phenylalanine or tryptophan. A D gene is named only where the DNA matches it firmly. The size field is filled for only some rows; it gives once, few, many or a size class.

V,J,D,size,DNA,CDR3
TRBV2,TRBJ2-3,.,.,TGTGCCACCGAAAGCGGAGATACGCAGTATTTT,CATESGDTQYF
TRBV2,TRBJ1-2,TRBD1,.,TGTGCCAGCACCCTGGGACAGCAACATGGCTACACCTTC,CASTLGQQHGYTF
TRBV2,TRBJ2-5,TRBD1,.,TGTGCCAGCAGTGGTCTCGGACGGGGACAGGGGGCCCAGTACTTC,CASSGLGRGQGAQYF
TRBV12-3/TRBV12-4,TRBJ2-2,.,.,TGTGCCAGCAGTCGAACCGGGGAGCTGTTTTTT,CASSRTGELFF
TRBV28,TRBJ1-2,TRBD1,.,TGTGCCATCAAAGGGACAGGGGTCTATGGCTACACCTTC,CAIKGTGVYGYTF
TRBV24-1,TRBJ2-3,TRBD1,.,TGTGCCACCAGTGCTGGGACAGGGGGCACAGATACGCAGTATTTT,CATSAGTGGTDTQYF
TRBV7-2,TRBJ2-5,.,once,TGTGCCAGCAGCTTAGATGCAGGGAGAGAGACCCAGTACTTC,CASSLDAGRETQYF
TRBV5-4,TRBJ2-2,.,few,TGTGCCAGCAGCTCCAGGATCATAAACACCGGGGAGCTGTTTTTT,CASSSRIINTGELFF
TRBV28,TRBJ1-5,TRBD1,once,TGTGCCAGCAGTTTAAGGGACAGGGGCAATCAGCCCCAGCATTTT,CASSLRDRGNQPQHF
TRBV6-6,TRBJ2-5,.,.,TGTGCCAGCAGTAGATATGGAGAGACCCAGTACTTC,CASSRYGETQYF
TRBV29-1,TRBJ2-3,.,.,TGCAGCACAAAATCGGGGGCAGATACGCAGTATTTT,CSTKSGADTQYF
TRBV5-1,TRBJ2-3,TRBD1,.,TGCGCCAGCAGCTCGGACAGGGGCACAGATACGCAGTATTTT,CASSSDRGTDTQYF
TRBV6-1,TRBJ2-1,.,.,TGTGCCAGCAGTGAATTGGCCCCGGGGTTCTTC,CASSELAPGFF
TRBV6-5,TRBJ2-2,TRBD1,.,TGTGCCAGCAGTTACTCGAGCAGGGGGTCCGCCGGGGAGCTGTTTTTT,CASSYSSRGSAGELFF
TRBV3-1/TRBV3-2,TRBJ2-5,TRBD1,.,TGTGCCAGCAGCTTTTGGACAGGGCAAGAGACCCAGTACTTC,CASSFWTGQETQYF
TRBV30,TRBJ1-2,TRBD1,.,TGTGCCTGGAACGCACAGGGGGCTTACGGCTACACCTTC,CAWNAQGAYGYTF
TRBV3-1/TRBV3-2,TRBJ1-2,.,.,TGTGCCAGCAGCCAACACCCAGGCAGGGCCCTTAACTATGGCTACACCTTC,CASSQHPGRALNYGYTF
TRBV7-2,TRBJ2-3,TRBD2,few,TGTGCCAGCAGCTTATCTTCTACCCGGGGGGGAGATACGCAGTATTTT,CASSLSSTRGGDTQYF
TRBV9,TRBJ1-1,.,few,TGTGCCAGCAGCGTAGAGGGCATGAACACTGAAGCTTTCTTT,CASSVEGMNTEAFF
TRBV19,TRBJ1-4,.,.,TGTGCCAGTAGTTCTTTTGAAAAACTGTTTTTT,CASSSFEKLFF
TRBV9,TRBJ2-3,.,once,TGTGCCAGCAGCGCAACTCCGCGACAAACTAGCACAGATACGCAGTATTTT,CASSATPRQTSTDTQYF
TRBV7-2,TRBJ2-3,.,.,TGTGCCAGCAGGGACCTCTCCTCTTCTGATACGCAGTATTTT,CASRDLSSSDTQYF
TRBV10-1,TRBJ2-1,.,few,TGCGCCAGCAGCCCAGGCAGGGTTGGGGAGCAGTTCTTC,CASSPGRVGEQFF
TRBV27,TRBJ1-2,.,.,TGTGCCAGCAGGAGGGTTGGGGCCTATGGCTACACCTTC,CASRRVGAYGYTF
TRBV6-6,TRBJ1-1,.,few,TGTGCCAGCAACCCTCCAGGGGACGATACTGAAGCTTTCTTT,CASNPPGDDTEAFF
TRBV3-1/TRBV3-2,TRBJ2-2,.,.,TGTGCCAGCAGCCTTAGGAGAACGAACACCGGGGAGCTGTTTTTT,CASSLRRTNTGELFF
TRBV5-1,TRBJ2-3,.,few,TGCGCCAGCAGCTTGGACCCAGGGAGCACAGATACGCAGTATTTT,CASSLDPGSTDTQYF
TRBV10-3,TRBJ1-5,TRBD1,.,TGTGCCATCAGTGAGGTACAGGGGGGGGGCAATCAGCCCCAGCATTTT,CAISEVQGGGNQPQHF
TRBV27,TRBJ2-6,TRBD1,.,TGTGCCAGCAGTTTGCGTGACAGGGATTTCTCTGGGGCCAACGTCCTGACTTTC,CASSLRDRDFSGANVLTF
TRBV19,TRBJ2-6,TRBD2,.,TGTGCCAGTAGTAGGACTAGCGGGGAAGGTGGGGCCAACGTCCTGACTTTC,CASSRTSGEGGANVLTF
TRBV6-4,TRBJ1-2,.,once,TGTGCCAGCAGTGTCAGCGCCGCTAACTATGGCTACACCTTC,CASSVSAANYGYTF
TRBV6-5,TRBJ2-2,TRBD1,once,TGTGCCAGCAGTTACGGCAGGGGGCAGACCGGGGAGCTGTTTTTT,CASSYGRGQTGELFF
TRBV23-1,TRBJ1-2,.,.,TGCGCCAGCATCGCCCCGCCAGGGGACGGCTATGGCTACACCTTC,CASIAPPGDGYGYTF